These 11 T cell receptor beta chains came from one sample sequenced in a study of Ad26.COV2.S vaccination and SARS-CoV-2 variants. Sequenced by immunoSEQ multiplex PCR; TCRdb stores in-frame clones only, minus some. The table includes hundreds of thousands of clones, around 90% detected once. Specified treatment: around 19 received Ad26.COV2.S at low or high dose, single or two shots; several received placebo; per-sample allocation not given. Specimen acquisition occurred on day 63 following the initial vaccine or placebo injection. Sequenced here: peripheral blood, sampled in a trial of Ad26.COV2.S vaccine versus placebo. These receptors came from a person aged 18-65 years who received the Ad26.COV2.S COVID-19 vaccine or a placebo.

In DNA form, the CDR3 reads TGTGCCAGCACACTAACAGGGACTAAGGCCAACGTCCTGACTTTC. This gives the protein CASTLTGTKANVLTF. This chain connects TRBV2 to TRBJ2-6; tentative D call: TRBD2 (7 bases). Germline V gives CDR1 SNHLY, CDR2 FYNNEI. V was cut by 7 bases and J by 6 bases, with 16 bases left in between. The CDR3 is 15 residues long.

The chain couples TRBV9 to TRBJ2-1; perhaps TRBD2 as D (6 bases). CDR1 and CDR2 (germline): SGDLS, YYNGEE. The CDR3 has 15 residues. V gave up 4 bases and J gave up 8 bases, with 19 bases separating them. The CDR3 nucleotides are TGTGCCAGCAGCCCCAGGGACTCGTGGTCGGATGAGCAGTTCTTC. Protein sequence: CASSPRDSWSDEQFF.

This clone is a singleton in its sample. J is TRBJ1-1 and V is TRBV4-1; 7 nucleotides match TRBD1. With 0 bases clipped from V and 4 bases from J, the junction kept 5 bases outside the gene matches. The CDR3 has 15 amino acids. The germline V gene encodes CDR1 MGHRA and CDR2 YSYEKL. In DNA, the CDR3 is TGCGCCAGCAGCCAAGAGTACAGGGGTGGCACTGAAGCTTTCTTT. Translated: CASSQEYRGGTEAFF.

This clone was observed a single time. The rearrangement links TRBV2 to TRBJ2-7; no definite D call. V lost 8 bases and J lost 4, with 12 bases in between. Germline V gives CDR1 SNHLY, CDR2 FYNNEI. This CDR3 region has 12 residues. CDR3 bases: TGTGCCAGCGTTCTTTCAGATTACGAGCAGTACTTC. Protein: CASVLSDYEQYF.

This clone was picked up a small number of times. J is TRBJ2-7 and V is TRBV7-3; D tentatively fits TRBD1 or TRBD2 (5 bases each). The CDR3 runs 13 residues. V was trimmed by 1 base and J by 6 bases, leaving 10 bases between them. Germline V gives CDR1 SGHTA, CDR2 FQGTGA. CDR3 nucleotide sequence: TGTGCCAGCAGCTTAAATTGGGGGTTCGAGCAGTACTTC. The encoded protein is CASSLNWGFEQYF. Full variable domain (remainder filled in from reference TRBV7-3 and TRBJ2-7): GAGVSQTPSNKVTEKGKYVELRCDPISGHTALYWYRQSLGQGPEFLIYFQGTGAADDSGLPNDRFFAVRPEGSVSTLKIQRTERGDSAVYLCASSLNWGFEQYFGPGTRLTVT.

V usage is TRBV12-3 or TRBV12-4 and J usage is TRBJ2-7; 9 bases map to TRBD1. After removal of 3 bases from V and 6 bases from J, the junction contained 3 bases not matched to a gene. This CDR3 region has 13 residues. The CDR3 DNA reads TGTGCCAGCAGTTTCGGGACAGGGCGCGAGCAGTACTTC. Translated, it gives CASSFGTGREQYF.

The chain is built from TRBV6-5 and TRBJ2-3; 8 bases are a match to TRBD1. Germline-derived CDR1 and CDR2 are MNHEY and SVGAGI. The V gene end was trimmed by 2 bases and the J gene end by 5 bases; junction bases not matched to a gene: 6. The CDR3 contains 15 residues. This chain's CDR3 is CASSYGSGGGDTQYF. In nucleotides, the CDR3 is TGTGCCAGCAGTTACGGATCAGGGGGCGGAGATACGCAGTATTTT.

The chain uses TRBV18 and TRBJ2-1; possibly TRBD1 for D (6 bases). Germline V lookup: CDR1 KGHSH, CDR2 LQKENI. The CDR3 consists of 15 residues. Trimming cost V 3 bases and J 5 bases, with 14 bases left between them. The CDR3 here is CASSPLGAADNEQFF. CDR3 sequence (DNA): TGTGCCAGCTCACCCCTGGGGGCAGCAGACAATGAGCAGTTCTTC.

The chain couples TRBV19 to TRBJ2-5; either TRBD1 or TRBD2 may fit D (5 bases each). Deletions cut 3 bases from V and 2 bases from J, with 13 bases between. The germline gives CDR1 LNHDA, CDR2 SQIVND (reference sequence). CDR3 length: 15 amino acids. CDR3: CASSITGATQETQYF. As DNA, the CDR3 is TGTGCCAGTAGTATCACCGGGGCGACTCAAGAGACCCAGTACTTC.

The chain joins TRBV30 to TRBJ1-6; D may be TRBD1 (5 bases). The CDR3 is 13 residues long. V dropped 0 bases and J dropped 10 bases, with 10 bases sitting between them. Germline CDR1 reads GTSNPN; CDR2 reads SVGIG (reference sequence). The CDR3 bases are TGTGCCTGGAGTGTAGGGCGGGACTCACCCCTCCACTTT. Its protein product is CAWSVGRDSPLHF.

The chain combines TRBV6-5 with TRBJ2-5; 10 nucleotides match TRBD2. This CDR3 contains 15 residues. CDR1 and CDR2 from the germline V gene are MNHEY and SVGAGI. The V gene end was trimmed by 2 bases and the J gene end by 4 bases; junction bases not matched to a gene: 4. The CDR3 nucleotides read TGTGCCAGCAGTTACGGGAGACTAGCGGGAGAGACCCAGTACTTC. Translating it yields CASSYGRLAGETQYF.